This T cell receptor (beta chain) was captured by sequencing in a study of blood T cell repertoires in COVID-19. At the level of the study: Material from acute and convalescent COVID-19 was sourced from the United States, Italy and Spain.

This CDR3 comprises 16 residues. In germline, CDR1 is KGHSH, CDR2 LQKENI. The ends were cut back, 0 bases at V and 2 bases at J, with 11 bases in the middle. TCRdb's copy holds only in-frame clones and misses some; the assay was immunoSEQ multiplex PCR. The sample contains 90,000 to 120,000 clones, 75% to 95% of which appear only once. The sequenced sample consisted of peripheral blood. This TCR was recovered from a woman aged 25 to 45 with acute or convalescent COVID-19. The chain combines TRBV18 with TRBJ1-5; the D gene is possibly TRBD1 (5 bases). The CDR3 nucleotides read TGTGCCAGCTCACCACCTCGGGGGGATGGCAATCAGCCCCAGCATTTT. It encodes CASSPPRGDGNQPQHF.